Each of the 14 T cell receptor beta chains below was sequenced from the same sample in a study of CD8 T cells in Susac syndrome. With random hexamers, roughly 0.45 to 1 ug RNA was reverse transcribed. TCRdb analysed the immunoSEQ multiplex PCR reads with MiXCR anew, one entry per CDR3 protein. The sample shows approximately 200,000 distinct CDR3 sequences, about 95% of them seen only once. The sequencing input was CD4+ T cells from PBMCs. These receptors were taken from a human donor with multiple sclerosis.

This clonotype was observed a few times. The CDR3, as DNA: TGTGCCTGGAGTATTGATGTAAACACTGAAGCTTTCTTT. Protein sequence: CAWSIDVNTEAFF. The chain carries TRBV30 and TRBJ1-1; the D is unclear. Germline-derived CDR1 and CDR2 are GTSNPN and SVGIG (reference sequence). The CDR3 extends over 13 amino acids. V lost 2 bases and J 2 bases, leaving 9 bases between the germline ends.

This sequence joins TRBV12-3 or TRBV12-4 and TRBJ1-2; D gene unclear. With 8 bases removed from V and 8 bases from J, the gap between germline ends came to 18 bases. This CDR3 has 13 residues. CDR3 sequence: CASRDNTETGYTF. The CDR3, as DNA: TGTGCCAGCCGTGATAATACTGAGACCGGCTACACCTTC.

Regarding this clonotype: An end of the junction differs from the germline gene, which may be a read error. The chain combines TRBV7-9 with TRBJ2-1, with a tentative D call TRBD1 (6 bases). The CDR3 extends over 13 amino acids. Germline V gene sequence: CDR1 SEHNR, CDR2 FQNEAQ (reference sequence). DNA for the CDR3: TGTGCCGGCAGCCTTAGGGGGAACAATGAGCAGTTCTTC. Protein sequence: CAGSLRGNNEQFF.

V is TRBV20-1 and J is TRBJ1-5; 7 bases agree with TRBD1. Germline V lookup: CDR1 DFQATT, CDR2 SNEGSKA (reference sequence). V was clipped by 5 bases and J by 4 bases; unmatched bases: 5. This CDR3 spans 13 amino acids. Written as DNA, the CDR3 is TGCAGTGCTCTCCCGACAGGGAATCAGCCCCAGCATTTT. It specifies CSALPTGNQPQHF.

The CDR3 nucleotides are TGTGCCTGGAGCGCCCCGATTGAAGCTTTCTTT. Its translation is CAWSAPIEAFF. The V gene is TRBV30, the J gene TRBJ1-1; D remains unclear. Germline V lookup: CDR1 GTSNPN, CDR2 SVGIG (reference sequence). This CDR3 has 11 residues. V dropped 3 bases and J dropped 7 bases, with 9 bases sitting between them.

The chain joins TRBV12-3 or TRBV12-4 to TRBJ2-1, with D perhaps TRBD2 (5 bases). V gave up 7 bases and J gave up 9 bases, with 13 bases separating them. This CDR3 has 12 residues. CDR3 sequence (DNA): TGTGCCAGCACCGGACTGAGCCGTGAGCAGTTCTTC. It translates to CASTGLSREQFF.

This rearrangement joins TRBV30 to TRBJ1-2; perhaps TRBD1 as D (5 bases). V lost 3 bases, J lost 8 bases, and 10 bases lay in between. Germline CDR1 reads GTSNPN; CDR2 reads SVGIG (reference sequence). The CDR3 is 11 amino acids. As DNA, the CDR3 is TGTGCCTGGAGCTATAGGGACGGCTACACCTTC. Its protein product is CAWSYRDGYTF.

This chain connects TRBV15 to TRBJ1-4; a weak D match, TRBD1 (5 bases). Between the trimmed V and J ends, which lost 6 bases and 4 bases, there was a span of 9 bases. The germline CDR1 and CDR2 sequences are LNHNV and YYDKDF (reference sequence). This CDR3 comprises 13 residues. The CDR3 here is CATSRQLNEKLFF. The CDR3 bases are TGTGCCACCAGTAGACAGCTTAATGAAAAACTGTTTTTT.

The chain recombines TRBV9 with TRBJ2-2, with 8 bases matching TRBD1. J was trimmed by 2 bases and V by 0 bases; bases with no gene match: 6. Germline CDR1 and CDR2: SGDLS and YYNGEE. This CDR3 is built from 17 residues. The DNA for the CDR3 is TGTGCCAGCAGCGTAGCCCCCCAGGGGGCTAACACCGGGGAGCTGTTTTTT. Its protein product is CASSVAPQGANTGELFF.

A single count supports this clonotype. V usage is TRBV28 and J usage is TRBJ2-5; a weak D match, TRBD1 (6 bases). The CDR3 length is 14 residues. The germline CDR1 and CDR2 sequences are MDHEN and SYDVKM. V was shortened by 5 bases and J by 1 base, with 11 bases between the two germline ends. The CDR3 bases are TGTGCCAGCAGTCCCCCGACAGGCCAAGAGACCCAGTACTTC. Translated: CASSPPTGQETQYF.

The rearrangement uses TRBV7-2 and TRBJ2-7; a weak D match, TRBD2 (6 bases). The CDR3 spans 15 residues. The germline V gene has CDR1 SGHTA and CDR2 FQGNSA. Trimming pared 2 bases from V and 1 base from J, leaving 12 bases between. The CDR3 here is CASSLTGAGSYEQYF. The CDR3 nucleotides are TGTGCCAGCAGCTTAACTGGGGCGGGATCCTACGAGCAGTACTTC. Full variable domain (rest looked up from reference TRBV7-2 and TRBJ2-7): GAGVSQSPSNKVTEKGKDVELRCDPISGHTALYWYRQSLGQGLEFLIYFQGNSAPDKSGLPSDRFSAERTGGSVSTLTIQRTQQEDSAVYLCASSLTGAGSYEQYFGPGTRLTVT.

The rearrangement links TRBV18 to TRBJ1-4; D is unclear. This CDR3 region has 12 residues. Trimming cost V 2 bases and J 8 bases, with 6 bases left between them. CDR1 is KGHSH, CDR2 LQKENI, per germline. The CDR3 spells CASSPSGEKLFF. CDR3 nucleotide sequence: TGTGCCAGCTCACCATCAGGCGAAAAACTGTTTTTT. Drawing the rest from reference TRBV18 and TRBJ1-4, the complete variable domain is NAGVMQNPRHLVRRRGQEARLRCSPMKGHSHVYWYRQLPEEGLKFMVYLQKENIIDESGMPKERFSAEFPKEGPSILRIQQVVRGDSAAYFCASSPSGEKLFFGSGTQLSVL.

The chain recombines TRBV5-4 with TRBJ2-1; possibly TRBD2 for D (5 bases). In germline, CDR1 is SGHNT, CDR2 YYREEE (reference sequence). CDR3 size: 14 residues. Trimming shortened V by 3 bases and J by 7 bases, and 14 bases separated the two germline ends. The CDR3 nucleotides read TGTGCCAGCAGCTCGGACTTGTCTGGAAATGAGCAGTTCTTC. Encoded protein: CASSSDLSGNEQFF.

This chain connects TRBV12-3 or TRBV12-4 to TRBJ2-1; D possibly corresponds to TRBD2 (5 bases). There are 13 residues in the CDR3. V was pared by 6 bases and J by 7 bases, with 13 bases between. CDR3 nucleotides: TGTGCCAGCAGGAACCCGGAGGCGAATGAGCAGTTCTTC. It translates to CASRNPEANEQFF.